These 32 T cell receptor beta chains share one sample of origin, sequenced in a study of beta chain features in type 1 diabetes. The whole isolated RNA underwent reverse transcription, so sequencing captured expressed TCRB transcripts. Some clones are missing from TCRdb's copy, which holds only in-frame ones; the method was immunoSEQ multiplex PCR. The sample contains fewer than 200,000 clones, 10% to 13% of which appear only once. What these receptors recognize is not known. Study-level points and caveats: Significant though moderate, a shortening of TCRB CDR3s appeared in all four CD4+ subsets of Type 1 diabetes patients.

Specimen: central memory CD4+ T cells from blood. The receptor source for this set is a man in his thirties or forties with type 1 diabetes.

The table lists this clone with a few counts. This chain connects TRBV5-4 to TRBJ2-1; no reliable D call. Germline V gene data show CDR1 as SGHNT and CDR2 as YYREEE (reference sequence). V dropped 2 bases and J dropped 7 bases, with 16 bases sitting between them. The CDR3 has 15 amino acids. This CDR3 reads CASSFRSRRGNEQFF. CDR3 in DNA: TGTGCCAGCAGCTTTAGGTCTAGGCGTGGGAATGAGCAGTTCTTC.

The sample holds a few counts of this clone. The chain recombines TRBV7-9 with TRBJ1-1; 9 positions agree with TRBD1. V trimming: 2 bases; J trimming: 6 bases; junction bases outside the gene matches: 7. Germline-derived CDR1 and CDR2 are SEHNR and FQNEAQ (reference sequence). The CDR3 loop spans 15 amino acids. CDR3 amino acids: CASSLRGTGTPEAFF. The CDR3 DNA is TGTGCCAGCAGCTTACGCGGGACAGGGACGCCTGAAGCTTTCTTT.

The chain couples TRBV5-8 to TRBJ2-1; D is unresolved. CDR1 and CDR2 (germline): SGHTS, YDEGEE. V lost 4 bases and J 13 bases, leaving 6 bases between the germline ends. The CDR3 is made up of 9 amino acids. The CDR3 loop reads CASSLIQFF. Written as DNA, the CDR3 is TGTGCCAGCAGCCTAATTCAGTTCTTC.

In its sample, this clone was seen a few times. The CDR3 loop is CASSFVTGENQPQHF. The CDR3 nucleotides are TGTGCCAGCAGCTTCGTAACAGGGGAAAATCAGCCCCAGCATTTT. V is TRBV7-2 and J is TRBJ1-5; TRBD1 agrees at 7 bases. Per the germline V gene, CDR1 is SGHTA and CDR2 is FQGNSA. This CDR3 has 15 amino acids. V was clipped by 3 bases and J by 4 bases; unmatched bases: 6.

In this sample, this clone turned up a few times. The chain combines TRBV19 with TRBJ2-4; no firm D call. The CDR3 length is 17 residues. The germline V gene has CDR1 LNHDA and CDR2 SQIVND (reference sequence). Trimming took 5 bases from V and 3 from J, leaving 20 bases between them. This CDR3 is CASSSIYPANGKNIQYF. In nucleotides, the CDR3 is TGTGCCAGTAGTTCGATATACCCCGCGAATGGCAAAAACATTCAGTACTTC.

The V and J genes are TRBV25-1 and TRBJ2-3, with 7 bases lining up with TRBD2. Losses at the gene ends were 3 bases for V and 0 bases for J; bases not matched to a gene: 6. CDR3 length equals 16 residues. Germline CDR1 and CDR2: MGHDK and SYGVNS. The CDR3 sequence: CASSEAGASSTDTQYF. The CDR3 DNA follows: TGTGCCAGCAGTGAGGCGGGAGCCTCTAGCACAGATACGCAGTATTTT.

The table lists this clone with a few counts. The rearrangement links TRBV12-2 to TRBJ1-5; the table's D call, TRBD1, was not checked against the DNA. TRBV12-2 is shown as a pseudogene. This CDR3 spans 16 amino acids. The CDR3 loop reads CASRPPAGQGRQPQHF. The CDR3 DNA reads as TGTGCAAGTCGCCCTCCCGCCGGACAGGGCCGCCAGCCCCAGCATTTT.

The rearrangement links TRBV7-2 to TRBJ2-7, with TRBD2 as a possible D gene (6 bases). Germline V gene sequence: CDR1 SGHTA, CDR2 FQGNSA. The CDR3 has 15 amino acids. V dropped 1 base and J dropped 1 base, with 11 bases sitting between them. The CDR3 protein is CASSLELGTSYEQYF. In nucleotides, the CDR3 is TGTGCCAGCAGCTTAGAATTGGGGACTTCCTACGAGCAGTACTTC.

V gene TRBV10-3 combines with J gene TRBJ2-3; TRBD1 is a possible D gene (6 bases). Germline assignment: CDR1 ENHRY and CDR2 SYGVKD. The CDR3 extends over 14 amino acids. Trimming took 6 bases from V and 3 from J, leaving 13 bases between them. The CDR3 DNA reads TGTGCCATCAGGAGACAGGAGAGTACAGATACGCAGTATTTT. It is translated as CAIRRQESTDTQYF.

This clone was counted ten times or more. The same CDR3 also results from other DNA sequences found in this sample. The rearrangement links TRBV6-4 to TRBJ2-4; tentative D call: TRBD2 (6 bases). V lost 3 bases, J lost 8 bases, and 11 bases lay in between. The CDR3 totals 13 residues. Germline loops: CDR1 MRHNA, CDR2 SNTAGT. This chain's CDR3 is CASSEGGGDIQYF. CDR3 nucleotides: TGTGCCAGCAGTGAGGGCGGCGGGGACATTCAGTACTTC.

Of note for this clone: The same CDR3 can be traced to other DNA sequences in this sample. The chain employs TRBV2 and TRBJ2-3; 13 bases agree with TRBD2. Germline V lookup: CDR1 SNHLY, CDR2 FYNNEI. The CDR3 totals 14 residues. Trimming removed 8 bases from V and 2 bases from J; junction bases left unmatched: 1. This CDR3 reads CASGLAGVTDTQYF. DNA of the CDR3: TGTGCCAGCGGACTAGCGGGAGTCACAGATACGCAGTATTTT.

The chain employs TRBV28 and TRBJ1-5; no firm D call. Germline assignment: CDR1 MDHEN and CDR2 SYDVKM. V lost 7 bases, J lost 4 bases, and 11 bases lay in between. CDR3 size: 13 residues. The CDR3 DNA is TGTGCCAGCAATCCCGGGTGGAATCAGCCCCAGCATTTT. Its protein is CASNPGWNQPQHF.

This clone was counted between two and nine times. The CDR3 bases are TGTGCCAGCAGCGTAGGTTCCTGGGGACAGGGGGAAGGGCAGTACTTC. Its protein is CASSVGSWGQGEGQYF. The gene calls are TRBV9 and TRBJ2-7; 11 bases match TRBD1. CDR3 length equals 16 residues. Germline lookup yields CDR1 SGDLS and CDR2 YYNGEE. V shed 0 bases and J 9 bases; nucleotides not matched to a gene: 11.

This chain connects TRBV28 to TRBJ1-4, with 7 nucleotides matching TRBD1. CDR3 size: 17 residues. The germline V gene has CDR1 MDHEN and CDR2 SYDVKM. Germline trimming cut 5 bases from V and 5 bases from J; bases unmatched to any gene: 14. CDR3 residues: CASSPLTLTGRNEKLFF. DNA of the CDR3: TGTGCCAGCAGTCCACTGACCTTGACAGGGAGGAATGAAAAACTGTTTTTT.

The chain has TRBV27 and TRBJ2-3; D gene uncertain. Germline CDR1 MNHEY, CDR2 SMNVEV (reference sequence). With 4 bases removed from V and 2 bases from J, the gap between germline ends came to 7 bases. The CDR3 loop spans 13 amino acids. CDR3 bases: TGTGCCAGCAGTTGGGCCTACACAGATACGCAGTATTTT. It specifies CASSWAYTDTQYF.

The chain is built from TRBV5-4 and TRBJ2-7; D might be TRBD1 (7 bases). From germline, CDR1 is SGHNT and CDR2 YYREEE (reference sequence). The CDR3 sequence is 15 residues long. V was shortened by 3 bases and J by 3 bases, with 16 bases between the two germline ends. CDR3 coding DNA: TGTGCCAGCAGCTCAGGGGGTTTGGGGGGCTACGAGCAGTACTTC. This encodes CASSSGGLGGYEQYF.

This clone has just one count. This chain joins TRBV25-1 and TRBJ2-1; 11 bases are a match to TRBD2. V was pared by 4 bases and J by 5 bases, with 4 bases of the junction left unmatched. The CDR3 is made up of 15 amino acids. The germline V gene encodes CDR1 MGHDK and CDR2 SYGVNS. The CDR3 loop reads CASSAKGLADNEQFF. CDR3 coding DNA: TGTGCCAGCAGTGCCAAGGGACTAGCGGACAATGAGCAGTTCTTC.

The J gene is TRBJ2-1, the V gene TRBV9; 14 bases agree with TRBD2. The CDR3 spans 20 residues. V was clipped by 4 bases and J by 0 bases; unmatched bases: 12. Germline V gives CDR1 SGDLS, CDR2 YYNGEE. As DNA, the CDR3 is TGTGCCAGCAGCCCGCGGGCGGGGGGACTAGCGGGAGCCTCCTACAATGAGCAGTTCTTC. Residues: CASSPRAGGLAGASYNEQFF.

This clone was counted a few times. The chain employs TRBV18 and TRBJ2-2; 9 bases match TRBD1. V gave up 2 bases and J gave up 3 bases; unmatched junction bases: 1. This CDR3 comprises 15 residues. Germline V gives CDR1 KGHSH, CDR2 LQKENI. CDR3 region: CASSPGTGHTGELFF. In nucleotides, the CDR3 is TGTGCCAGCTCACCAGGGACAGGGCACACCGGGGAGCTGTTTTTT.

This chain uses TRBV5-5 with TRBJ1-5; 11 bases map to TRBD1. V lost 4 bases, J lost 4 bases, and 1 base stayed unmatched. The germline CDR1 and CDR2 sequences are SGHKS and YYEKEE (reference sequence). This CDR3 contains 14 residues. The CDR3 nucleotides are TGTGCCAGCAGCGGGACAGGGGGGAATCAGCCCCAGCATTTT. It specifies CASSGTGGNQPQHF.

In its sample, this clone was seen a few times. V gene TRBV5-4 combines with J gene TRBJ2-2, with D perhaps TRBD1 (6 bases). This CDR3 region has 17 residues. V lost 3 bases and J lost 2, with 17 bases in between. The germline V gene encodes CDR1 SGHNT and CDR2 YYREEE (reference sequence). The chain's CDR3 is CASSSEPGQKNTGELFF. In DNA form, the CDR3 reads TGTGCCAGCAGCTCTGAACCGGGACAAAAAAACACCGGGGAGCTGTTTTTT.

The V call is TRBV18, the J call TRBJ1-1, with 9 bases aligning to TRBD1. This CDR3 is built from 15 residues. The V segment lost 6 bases and the J segment 1 base; nucleotides outside the gene matches: 6. CDR1 is KGHSH and CDR2 is LQKENI in the germline V gene. The CDR3 here is CASSHDRGANTEAFF. CDR3 DNA: TGTGCCAGCTCGCATGACAGGGGGGCGAACACTGAAGCTTTCTTT.

CDR3 nucleotides: TGTGCCAGCAGCCCGACAGGGCCCTCTAACTATGGCTACACCTTC. It specifies CASSPTGPSNYGYTF. The J gene is TRBJ1-2, the V gene TRBV7-2; TRBD1 matches 7 bases. CDR3 length equals 15 residues. Germline V gene sequence: CDR1 SGHTA, CDR2 FQGNSA. The trim removed 5 bases at V and 0 bases at J, leaving 6 bases unmatched.

V gene TRBV12-5 combines with J gene TRBJ2-3, with TRBD2 matching over 7 bases. This CDR3 spans 15 amino acids. The V and J ends lost 4 bases and 2 bases, in that order; junction bases with no gene match: 6. Germline V gives CDR1 LGHNT, CDR2 FRNRAP. CDR3 residues: CASGSGTTHTDTQYF. DNA for the CDR3: TGTGCTAGTGGTTCCGGGACTACACACACAGATACGCAGTATTTT.

The chain employs TRBV18 and TRBJ2-3; no firm D call. Germline lookup yields CDR1 KGHSH and CDR2 LQKENI. The V end was cut by 3 bases, the J end by 4 bases, with 17 bases between. The CDR3 has 16 amino acids. The CDR3 region is CASSPAQLSWADTQYF. CDR3 sequence (DNA): TGTGCCAGCTCACCCGCACAGCTGTCTTGGGCAGATACGCAGTATTTT.

This sequence joins TRBV27 and TRBJ1-5, with D hard to call. The V gene's germline CDR1 is MNHEY and CDR2 SMNVEV (reference sequence). The CDR3 extends over 15 amino acids. The ends were cut back, 3 bases at V and 4 bases at J, with 13 bases in the middle. The CDR3 region has the DNA TGTGCCAGCAGTTTGAGGGCGGTATCGAATCAGCCCCAGCATTTT. This codes for CASSLRAVSNQPQHF.

V gene TRBV27 combines with J gene TRBJ2-1, with TRBD2 identical over 10 bases. Germline lookup yields CDR1 MNHEY and CDR2 SMNVEV (reference sequence). The CDR3 contains 15 residues. With 4 bases clipped from V and 3 bases from J, the junction kept 3 bases outside the gene matches. The chain's CDR3 is CASSSGLAVYNEQFF. Written as DNA, the CDR3 is TGTGCCAGCAGTTCCGGACTAGCGGTCTACAATGAGCAGTTCTTC.

The chain recombines TRBV7-8 with TRBJ2-7, with 9 nucleotides matching TRBD2. The CDR3 covers 13 residues. The junction had 1 base not matched to a gene; V was cut back by 4 bases and J by 3 bases. Germline V gene data show CDR1 as SGHVS and CDR2 as FQNEAQ. This chain's CDR3 is CASSYSGSYEQYF. Written as DNA, the CDR3 is TGTGCCAGCAGCTATAGCGGGAGCTACGAGCAGTACTTC.

The V call is TRBV18, the J call TRBJ2-3; 10 nucleotides line up with TRBD2. This CDR3 contains 16 residues. The germline CDR1 and CDR2 sequences are KGHSH and LQKENI. V was pared by 1 base and J by 4 bases, with 5 bases of the junction left unmatched. CDR3 sequence: CASSPRLAGEADTQYF. In DNA, the CDR3 is TGTGCCAGCTCACCACGGCTAGCGGGAGAGGCAGATACGCAGTATTTT.

The V and J genes are TRBV28 and TRBJ2-6, with D possibly matching TRBD1 (5 bases). V was pared by 6 bases and J by 1 base, with 13 bases between. This CDR3 has 16 amino acids. CDR1 MDHEN and CDR2 SYDVKM come from the germline V gene. CDR3 amino acids: CASRLQGRSGANVLTF. The CDR3 DNA sequence: TGTGCCAGCAGACTCCAGGGTAGGTCTGGGGCCAACGTCCTGACTTTC.

In its sample, this clone was seen a few times. V and J are TRBV30 and TRBJ1-1; the D gene is possibly TRBD1 (5 bases). Per germline, CDR1 GTSNPN and CDR2 SVGIG (reference sequence). Trimming stripped 0 bases from V and 10 bases from J, with 15 bases between. The CDR3 spans 13 residues. DNA of the CDR3: TGTGCCTGGAGTGTACGAAGTCAGGGAATAGCTTTCTTT. Amino acids: CAWSVRSQGIAFF.

This clone has more than one count but fewer than ten. The J gene is TRBJ1-1, the V gene TRBV27; the D is unclear. The CDR3 has 12 residues. The V and J ends lost 5 bases and 5 bases respectively, with 9 bases between them. Germline values: CDR1 MNHEY, CDR2 SMNVEV (reference sequence). The CDR3 region has the DNA TGTGCCAGCAGTGGGCAGTGGACTGAAGCTTTCTTT. Its translation is CASSGQWTEAFF.